This T cell receptor beta chain appears in the sequencing data of a study of identical twins (dated by TCRdb to about 2016). As for the study more broadly: The study deep-sequenced TCR alpha and beta repertoires from monozygotic twins, unrelated adults of various ages and cord blood to test whether fetal clonotypes persist. Replicate twin experiments were performed at different times using different library preparation protocols to rule out contamination.

Preparation of the library involved 5' RACE. Sequencing relied on an Illumina HiSeq 2000. Template switching introduced a universal primer binding site; the final cDNA contained a unique molecular identifier, enabling accurate counting of TCR cDNA molecules. Specific primers in the conserved constant-segment region were used to synthesize first-strand cDNA for TCR alpha and beta chains. Each cDNA library was double barcoded, with a SMART-Mk sample barcode plus Illumina barcodes, to control for contamination. TruSeq adapter sequences and Illumina sample barcodes were added in two successive PCR steps. The TCR alpha and beta cDNA libraries were sequenced on the Illumina HiSeq platform using custom primers. On the study's bioinformatics: MiGEC was used to process raw reads and extract unique molecular identifiers, and MiXCR was used to find CDR3 positions. Recombination models were inferred per individual with the repgenHMM and IGoR tools using an EM algorithm. Shared clonotypes were analyzed with the tcR package in R, and sharing was normalized by the product of cloneset sizes. To study raw recombination free of thymic and clonal selection effects, out-of-frame nonproductive sequences were analyzed. TCRdb handled the public reads itself, with Q25 trimming in fastp and clone calling in MiXCR, and kept productive beta chains. Records with the same CDR3 protein are collapsed into one entry carrying the most frequent genes and DNA. TCRdb, not the authors, supplied the V and J calls. For this sample there are 1.5 million to 2 million distinct CDR3 sequences; under 35% appear just once. The ten largest make up around 0.25% of the sample.

Findings and caveats that apply to the study as a whole: Out-of-frame TCR alpha sharing in monozygotic twins was systematically underestimated by recombination models, whereas sharing between unrelated individuals was in agreement with the recombination models. A weaker excess of twin sharing was found in beta out-of-frame sequences because the signal-to-noise ratio was lowered by fewer shared sequences. Conclusions relied on cross-sectional statistical analysis, since the same donors could not be followed over many years. Abundant cord blood beta clonotypes carried fewer insertions; young adult naive repertoires showed a weaker similar trend, while memory repertoires showed none. Out-of-frame TCR alpha sequences shared between twins showed an excess of low generation-probability sequences compared with coincidental sharing between unrelated individuals. Zero-insertion analyses could be partly confounded by invariant T cells such as MAIT and iNKT, although diverse VJ usage argued against such confounding for most clonotypes.

A remark on this clonotype: No cognate antigen has been identified for it. Qualities for individual bases were not recorded, and no much larger clone is one base off.

Trimming removed 8 bases from V and 7 bases from J; the gene matches leave 1 base unexplained. CDR1 and CDR2 are read off the germline V gene (reference sequence) as MNHNY and SVGAGI. From cysteine to phenylalanine, the CDR3 is 11 amino acids long. Only CDR3 DNA is held: 33 bases, read in frame from base 1. All donors were healthy Caucasians. Source material: cord blood. The clonotype was recovered from a newborn girl in good health. The rearrangement combines TRBV6-6 with TRBJ1-1, and TRBD1 aligns with 10 junction nucleotides. The CDR3 region has the sequence CASGDRGEAFF. In nucleotide form, the sequence is TGTGCCAGCGGGGACAGGGGTGAAGCTTTCTTT.